One and the same sample provided the 14 T cell receptor beta chains below, sequenced in a study of cytomegalovirus exposure and HLA in healthy donors. PCR primers comprised 60 Vbeta and 13 Jbeta primers. Assay used: immunoSEQ multiplex PCR; TCRdb lists only in-frame clones, some missing. This table holds 100,000 to 150,000 clones, around 80% found once. Sequenced: PBMCs. Receptor source: a woman aged 40 to 49 in good health and CMV-seronegative.

The chain carries TRBV5-8 and TRBJ1-5; no clear D. Germline assignment: CDR1 SGHTS and CDR2 YDEGEE. Trimming took off 4 bases at V and 5 bases at J, with 19 bases between the two ends. The CDR3 loop spans 16 amino acids. CDR3 loop: CASSLWGQRRYQPQHF. In DNA, the CDR3 is TGTGCCAGCAGCCTTTGGGGTCAGCGGAGGTATCAGCCCCAGCATTTT.

The chain uses TRBV5-6 and TRBJ2-3; 7 bases line up with TRBD2. CDR1 is SGHDT and CDR2 is YYEEEE in the germline V gene. The CDR3 sequence is 12 residues long. Trimming removed 7 bases from V and 2 bases from J; junction bases left unmatched: 1. The CDR3 DNA reads as TGTGCCAGCGGGACTAACACAGATACGCAGTATTTT. It encodes CASGTNTDTQYF.

The CDR3 loop is CASSLTGGTYEQYF. CDR3 nucleotides: TGTGCCAGCAGTTTAACAGGGGGCACCTACGAGCAGTACTTC. The genes are TRBV27 and TRBJ2-7; 9 bases are a match to TRBD1. Germline CDR1 MNHEY, CDR2 SMNVEV (reference sequence). V trimming: 2 bases; J trimming: 2 bases; junction bases outside the gene matches: 1. The CDR3 loop spans 14 amino acids.

V and J are TRBV5-5 and TRBJ2-3; TRBD2 matches 12 bases. The ends lost 0 bases at V and 3 bases at J; junction bases unmatched: 5. Per germline, CDR1 SGHKS and CDR2 YYEKEE (reference sequence). The CDR3 sequence is 17 residues long. CDR3 in DNA: TGTGCCAGCAGCTTGGGACTAGCGGGAGTAGGAACAGATACGCAGTATTTT. It codes for CASSLGLAGVGTDTQYF. The full variable domain, its missing parts supplied by reference TRBV5-5 and TRBJ2-3, is DAGVTQSPTHLIKTRGQQVTLRCSPISGHKSVSWYQQVLGQGPQFIFQYYEKEERGRGNFPDRFSARQFPNYSSELNVNALLLGDSALYLCASSLGLAGVGTDTQYFGPGTRLTVL.

This rearrangement joins TRBV5-6 to TRBJ2-5; 10 nucleotides align to TRBD2. Germline V gene lookup returns CDR1 SGHDT and CDR2 YYEEEE. V dropped 0 bases and J dropped 5; count of bases not matched to a gene: 4. This CDR3 has 15 amino acids. CDR3 amino acids: CASSLGVAGGETQYF. The DNA for the CDR3 is TGTGCCAGCAGCTTGGGGGTAGCGGGAGGCGAGACCCAGTACTTC.

The rearrangement links TRBV27 to TRBJ2-5; TRBD2 agrees at 8 bases. The CDR3 extends over 14 amino acids. The V segment lost 6 bases and the J segment 2 bases; nucleotides outside the gene matches: 5. Germline CDR1 reads MNHEY; CDR2 reads SMNVEV (reference sequence). CDR3 sequence: CASRSLAGQETQYF. The CDR3 region has the DNA TGTGCCAGCAGGTCTCTAGCGGGTCAAGAGACCCAGTACTTC.

V and J are TRBV7-9 and TRBJ1-4, with TRBD1 as a possible D gene (6 bases). V was shortened by 5 bases and J by 8 bases, with 12 bases between the two germline ends. Germline V lookup: CDR1 SEHNR, CDR2 FQNEAQ (reference sequence). The CDR3 is 13 residues long. CDR3 nucleotides: TGTGCCAGCAGCAGCGAAAGGGGGGAAAAACTGTTTTTT. Residues: CASSSERGEKLFF.

V is TRBV16 and J is TRBJ1-5; 9 bases match TRBD1. The trim removed 5 bases at V and 1 base at J, leaving 6 bases unmatched. CDR1 and CDR2 from the germline V gene are KGHSY and FQNENV. The CDR3 covers 16 residues. CDR3: CASSGRTGVSNQPQHF. The CDR3 DNA reads TGTGCCAGCAGCGGAAGGACAGGGGTCAGCAATCAGCCCCAGCATTTT. Full variable domain (outside the CDR3, taken from reference TRBV16 and TRBJ1-5): GEEVAQTPKHLVRGEGQKAKLYCAPIKGHSYVFWYQQVLKNEFKFLISFQNENVFDETGMPKERFSAKCLPNSPCSLEIQATKLEDSAVYFCASSGRTGVSNQPQHFGDGTRLSIL.

The chain couples TRBV7-2 to TRBJ2-3, with a weak D call TRBD2 (6 bases). The ends were cut back, 1 base at V and 2 bases at J, with 10 bases in the middle. The CDR3 has 15 residues. Germline V gives CDR1 SGHTA, CDR2 FQGNSA. CDR3 in DNA: TGTGCCAGCAGCTTAGTGGGGAGGTTCACAGATACGCAGTATTTT. Translation gives CASSLVGRFTDTQYF. Full variable domain (rest looked up from reference TRBV7-2 and TRBJ2-3): GAGVSQSPSNKVTEKGKDVELRCDPISGHTALYWYRQSLGQGLEFLIYFQGNSAPDKSGLPSDRFSAERTGGSVSTLTIQRTQQEDSAVYLCASSLVGRFTDTQYFGPGTRLTVL.

This chain joins TRBV11-1 and TRBJ2-3; D remains unclear. The CDR3 is 15 amino acids. Germline V lookup: CDR1 SGHAT, CDR2 FQDESV (reference sequence). Trimming took off 2 bases at V and 2 bases at J, with 11 bases between the two ends. CDR3 loop: CASSLLGEATDTQYF. The DNA for the CDR3 is TGTGCCAGCAGCTTATTAGGCGAGGCCACAGATACGCAGTATTTT.

The chain recombines TRBV7-8 with TRBJ1-3, with D possibly matching TRBD1 (6 bases). The CDR3 covers 14 residues. V shed 4 bases and J shed 6 bases, with 13 bases lying between them. Germline V gene lookup returns CDR1 SGHVS and CDR2 FQNEAQ. In DNA, the CDR3 is TGTGCCAGCAGCTCCCTCGGGACAAAAAACACCATATATTTT. Protein product: CASSSLGTKNTIYF.

This chain joins TRBV27 and TRBJ1-5; 10 bases map to TRBD1. Germline lookup yields CDR1 MNHEY and CDR2 SMNVEV (reference sequence). Trimming cost V 2 bases and J 6 bases; bases outside gene matches: 4. This CDR3 contains 15 residues. The CDR3 nucleotides are TGTGCCAGCAGTTTAGGACAGGGGGAGGGTCAGCCCCAGCATTTT. Translated: CASSLGQGEGQPQHF.

This clone was observed a single time. This chain connects TRBV2 to TRBJ1-5, with D perhaps TRBD1 (5 bases). Germline V CDR1 and CDR2: SNHLY, FYNNEI. V lost 5 bases and J 2 bases, leaving 19 bases between the germline ends. The CDR3 runs to 17 residues. CDR3 in amino acids: CASSIGQASSRNQPQHF. The CDR3, as DNA: TGTGCCAGCAGTATCGGACAAGCCTCCTCTCGCAATCAGCCCCAGCATTTT.

The chain employs TRBV5-6 and TRBJ1-1, with TRBD1 identical over 8 bases. The germline V gene encodes CDR1 SGHDT and CDR2 YYEEEE. CDR3 size: 15 residues. Losses at the gene ends were 2 bases for V and 5 bases for J; bases not matched to a gene: 8. The CDR3, as DNA: TGTGCCAGCAGCTTCCTAAACGACAGGGGTACTGAAGCTTTCTTT. It codes for CASSFLNDRGTEAFF.